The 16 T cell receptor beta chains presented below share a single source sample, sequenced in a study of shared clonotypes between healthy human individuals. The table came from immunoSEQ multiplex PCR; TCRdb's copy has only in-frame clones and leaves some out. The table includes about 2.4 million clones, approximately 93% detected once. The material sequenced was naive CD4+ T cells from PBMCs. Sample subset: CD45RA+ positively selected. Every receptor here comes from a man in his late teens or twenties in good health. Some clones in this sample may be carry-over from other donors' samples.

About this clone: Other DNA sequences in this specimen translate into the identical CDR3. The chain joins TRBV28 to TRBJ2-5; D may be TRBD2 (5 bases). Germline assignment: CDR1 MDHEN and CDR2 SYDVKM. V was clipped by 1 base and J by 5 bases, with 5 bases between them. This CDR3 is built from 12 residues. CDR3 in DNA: TGTGCCAGCAGTTTATCTAGCGAGACCCAGTACTTC. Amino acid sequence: CASSLSSETQYF.

DNA for the CDR3: TGCAGCGTTGCGGGGGGAACTAATGAAAAACTGTTTTTT. It codes for CSVAGGTNEKLFF. This chain connects TRBV29-1 to TRBJ1-4; TRBD1 might be the D (5 bases). From germline, CDR1 is SQVTM and CDR2 ANQGSEA. V lost 4 bases and J 1 base, leaving 7 bases between the germline ends. This CDR3 is built from 13 residues.

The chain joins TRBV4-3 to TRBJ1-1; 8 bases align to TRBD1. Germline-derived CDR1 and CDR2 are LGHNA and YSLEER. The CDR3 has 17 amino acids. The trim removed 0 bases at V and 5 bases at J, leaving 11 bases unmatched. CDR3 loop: CASSQDLRTGRKTEAFF. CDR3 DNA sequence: TGCGCCAGCAGCCAAGATCTGCGGACAGGGAGGAAGACTGAAGCTTTCTTT.

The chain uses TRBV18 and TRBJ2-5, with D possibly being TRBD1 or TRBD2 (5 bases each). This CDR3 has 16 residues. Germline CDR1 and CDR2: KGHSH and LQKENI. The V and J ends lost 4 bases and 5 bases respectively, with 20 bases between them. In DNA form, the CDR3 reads TGTGCCAGCTCACTTCGCCCCCAGGGAGAGGATGAGACCCAGTACTTC. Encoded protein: CASSLRPQGEDETQYF.

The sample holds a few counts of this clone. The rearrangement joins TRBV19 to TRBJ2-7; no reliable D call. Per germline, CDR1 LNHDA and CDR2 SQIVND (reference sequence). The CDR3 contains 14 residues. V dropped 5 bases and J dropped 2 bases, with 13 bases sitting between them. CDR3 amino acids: CASSAHKSPYEQYF. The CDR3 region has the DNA TGTGCCAGTAGTGCCCACAAATCCCCCTACGAGCAGTACTTC.

CDR3 sequence: CSVVSVSSTDTQYF. The CDR3 DNA reads as TGCAGCGTTGTTAGCGTCTCTAGCACAGATACGCAGTATTTT. The gene calls are TRBV29-1 and TRBJ2-3; tentatively, D is TRBD2 (5 bases). The germline gives CDR1 SQVTM, CDR2 ANQGSEA. CDR3 size: 14 residues. The V gene lost 4 bases and the J gene lost 0 bases, with 11 bases spanning the gap.

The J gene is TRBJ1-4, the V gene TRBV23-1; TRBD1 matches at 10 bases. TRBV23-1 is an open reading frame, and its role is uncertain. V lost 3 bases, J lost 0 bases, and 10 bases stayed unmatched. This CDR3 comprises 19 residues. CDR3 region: CASSQPSRDRGATNEKLFF. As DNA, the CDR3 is TGCGCCAGCAGTCAGCCCTCTCGGGACAGGGGTGCAACTAATGAAAAACTGTTTTTT.

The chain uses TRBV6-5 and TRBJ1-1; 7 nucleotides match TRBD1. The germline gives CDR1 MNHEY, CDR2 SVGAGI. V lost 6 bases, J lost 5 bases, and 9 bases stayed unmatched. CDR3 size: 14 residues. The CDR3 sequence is CASRMNRGPTEAFF. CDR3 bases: TGTGCCAGCAGGATGAACAGGGGCCCAACTGAAGCTTTCTTT.

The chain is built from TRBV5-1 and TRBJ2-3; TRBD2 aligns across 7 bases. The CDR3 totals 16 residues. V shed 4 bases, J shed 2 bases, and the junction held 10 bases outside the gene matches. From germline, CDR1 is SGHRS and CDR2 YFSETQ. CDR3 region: CASSPQTSRPTDTQYF. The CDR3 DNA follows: TGCGCCAGCAGCCCCCAGACTAGCAGGCCCACAGATACGCAGTATTTT.

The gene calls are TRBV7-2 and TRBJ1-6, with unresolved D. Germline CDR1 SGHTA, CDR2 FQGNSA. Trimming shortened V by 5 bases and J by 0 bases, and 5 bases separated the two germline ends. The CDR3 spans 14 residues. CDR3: CASSPSSYNSPLHF. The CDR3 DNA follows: TGTGCCAGCAGCCCCAGCTCCTATAATTCACCCCTCCACTTT.

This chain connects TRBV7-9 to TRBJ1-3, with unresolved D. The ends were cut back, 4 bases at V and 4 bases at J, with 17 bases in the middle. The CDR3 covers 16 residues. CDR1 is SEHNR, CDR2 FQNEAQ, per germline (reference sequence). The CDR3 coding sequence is TGTGCCAGCAGCTCAGGCGGGCTTTTCACCGGAAACACCATATATTTT. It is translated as CASSSGGLFTGNTIYF.

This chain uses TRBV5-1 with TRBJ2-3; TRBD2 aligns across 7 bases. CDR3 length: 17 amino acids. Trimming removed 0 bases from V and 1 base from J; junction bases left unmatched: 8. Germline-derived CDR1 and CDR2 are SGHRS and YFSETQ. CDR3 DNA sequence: TGCGCCAGCAGCTTGGATGGCGGGAGACCACGCACAGATACGCAGTATTTT. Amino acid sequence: CASSLDGGRPRTDTQYF.

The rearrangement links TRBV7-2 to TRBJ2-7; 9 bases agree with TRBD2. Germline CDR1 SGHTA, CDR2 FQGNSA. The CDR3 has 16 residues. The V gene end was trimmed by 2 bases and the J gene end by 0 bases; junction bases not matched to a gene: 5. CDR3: CASSLSLSGGSYEQYF. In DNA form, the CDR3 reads TGTGCCAGCAGCTTATCGCTTAGCGGGGGCTCCTACGAGCAGTACTTC.

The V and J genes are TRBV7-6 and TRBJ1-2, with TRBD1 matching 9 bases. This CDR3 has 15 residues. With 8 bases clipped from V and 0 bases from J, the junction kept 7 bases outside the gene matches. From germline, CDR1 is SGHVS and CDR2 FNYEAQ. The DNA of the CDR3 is TGTGCCAGCGCACGCGGGACAGGGACTAACTATGGCTACACCTTC. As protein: CASARGTGTNYGYTF.

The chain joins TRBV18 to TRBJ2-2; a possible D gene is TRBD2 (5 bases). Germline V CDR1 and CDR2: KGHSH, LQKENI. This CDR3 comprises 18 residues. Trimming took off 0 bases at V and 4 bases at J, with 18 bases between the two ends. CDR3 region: CASSPPMTWERSTGELFF. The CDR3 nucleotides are TGTGCCAGCTCACCACCTATGACGTGGGAGCGGTCCACCGGGGAGCTGTTTTTT.

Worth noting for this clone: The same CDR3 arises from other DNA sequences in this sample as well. The CDR3 sequence is CASSLGAGPYEQYF. The CDR3 coding sequence is TGTGCCAGCAGCTTGGGGGCGGGACCGTACGAGCAGTACTTC. The chain is built from TRBV7-3 and TRBJ2-7; D is tentatively TRBD1 or TRBD2 (6 bases each). This CDR3 is built from 14 residues. V was shortened by 3 bases and J by 4 bases, with 13 bases between the two germline ends. CDR1 is SGHTA, CDR2 FQGTGA, per germline.